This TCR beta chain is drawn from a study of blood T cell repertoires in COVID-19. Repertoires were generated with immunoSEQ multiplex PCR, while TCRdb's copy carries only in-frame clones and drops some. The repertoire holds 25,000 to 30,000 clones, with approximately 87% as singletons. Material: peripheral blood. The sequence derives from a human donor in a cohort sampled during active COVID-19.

The CDR3 nucleotides are TGTGCCAGCAGTTTTCGGGAAGAGGGCATTCAGTACTTC. Its translation is CASSFREEGIQYF. J is TRBJ2-4 and V is TRBV12-3 or TRBV12-4; a weak D match, TRBD2 (5 bases). The CDR3 consists of 13 residues. Trimming pared 3 bases from V and 9 bases from J, leaving 12 bases between.